This T cell receptor (beta chain) stems from a study of beta chain features in type 1 diabetes. Turning to the study itself: All of the samples together had more than 95 million sorted cells examined. Points from the study as a whole: TCRB CDR3s were moderately but significantly shorter in Type 1 diabetes patients in all four CD4+ subsets. Naive, central memory and Treg TCRB repertoires seemed to resemble each other more closely in patients than they did in healthy donors.

The length of the CDR3 is 14 residues. Germline V CDR1 and CDR2: KGHSH, LQKENI. With 3 bases clipped from V and 6 bases from J, the junction kept 7 bases outside the gene matches. Of the isolated RNA, all was reverse transcribed, and so the sequenced material was expressed TCRB transcripts. The repertoire was sequenced with immunoSEQ multiplex PCR; TCRdb's copy has only in-frame clones and lacks some. The data show more than 300,000 clones, with around 12% seen just once and 0.015% to 0.02% held by the top ten. Comments on this clone: Its antigen is not identified.

The chain joins TRBV18 to TRBJ2-7, with 8 bases identical to TRBD1. The sequenced material came from naive CD4+ T cells from blood. This sequence was found in a young man in good health. The DNA of the CDR3 is TGTGCCAGCTCACCCGGACAGGGAATCCCCGAGCAGTACTTC. Its translation is CASSPGQGIPEQYF.